These T cell receptor beta chains were read from a single sample in a study of shared clonotypes between healthy human individuals. The repertoire was sequenced with immunoSEQ multiplex PCR; TCRdb's copy has only in-frame clones and lacks some. The table lists under 850,000 clones, over 55% of them singletons. The specimen sequenced was memory CD4+ T cells sorted from blood. These receptors originate from a woman aged 25 to 45 in good health. Each CDR3 is given with its conserved first and last residue.

>TRBV2|TRBJ1-2
CASSQLNYGYTF
>TRBV7-9|TRBJ2-7
CASSLGGGRGYEQYF
>TRBV27|TRBJ2-1
CASSKLHNEQFF
>TRBV10-3|TRBJ2-7
CAISNRGYEQYF
>TRBV30|TRBJ2-5
CAWSQIGTQETQYF
>TRBV7-8|TRBJ2-2
CASSSGLANTGELFF
>TRBV5-1|TRBJ2-7
CASSLTGASSYEQYF
>TRBV5-1|TRBJ2-2
CASPSVNTGELFF
>TRBV6-5|TRBJ1-4
CASNTRQGGEKLFF
>TRBV6-5|TRBJ2-5
CASGTSGNQETQYF
>TRBV19|TRBJ1-5
CASSVGSNQPQHF
>TRBV5-6|TRBJ2-7
CASTIRGSSYEQYF
>TRBV4-1|TRBJ2-1
CASSQGLGAGDEQFF
>TRBV28|TRBJ2-1
CASSFIEQFF
>TRBV5-1|TRBJ2-2
CASSLQGAQTGELFF
>TRBV5-1|TRBJ2-3
CASSLAPSGRIADTQYF
>TRBV28|TRBJ2-7
CASLSQNYEQYF
>TRBV5-4|TRBJ2-2
CASSYGLAGEPGELFF
>TRBV7-2|TRBJ2-1
CASSPRSVISSYNEQFF
>TRBV28|TRBJ1-2
CASSPGTGTANYGYTF
>TRBV2|TRBJ2-2
CASSRQVALPGELFF
>TRBV2|TRBJ1-1
CASSEGARSTEAFF
>TRBV28|TRBJ2-1
CASSLVSREQFF
>TRBV10-1|TRBJ1-2
CASSSSSLGGYTF
>TRBV2|TRBJ2-7
CASSDPDGRSYEQYF
>TRBV11-2|TRBJ1-3
CASSLDRDSNSGNTIYF
>TRBV5-1|TRBJ2-3
CASSLFQDTQYF
>TRBV7-2|TRBJ2-5
CASSAGTRQETQYF
>TRBV5-1|TRBJ1-2
CASSLNTGGASNGYTF
>TRBV19|TRBJ2-7
CASSLRLAGAYEQYF
>TRBV7-8|TRBJ1-5
CASSSQDGNNQPQHF
>TRBV19|TRBJ2-3
CASSIGTASTDTQYF
>TRBV5-5|TRBJ2-7
CASRFSQGSDSYEQYF